Below, 23 T cell receptor beta chains from the same sample are listed, as sequenced in a study of CD4+ T cells in melanoma. Sequencing was performed with immunoSEQ multiplex PCR; in TCRdb, only in-frame clones are kept and a portion is missing. The data hold 110,000 to 150,000 clones, with 80% to 95% observed a single time. The receptors derive from a human donor with melanoma.

The chain has TRBV6-6 and TRBJ1-3, with D uncertain. Germline assignment: CDR1 MNHNY and CDR2 SVGAGI (reference sequence). This CDR3 has 14 amino acids. The germline V and J ends were trimmed by 9 bases and 1 base, with 13 bases remaining between them. In nucleotides, the CDR3 is TGTGCCAGTGGGCCCCGGAGATCTGGAAACACCATATATTTT. This sequence encodes CASGPRRSGNTIYF.

The genes are TRBV15 and TRBJ1-6; D is unresolved. Trimming removed 0 bases at V and 7 bases at J, with 13 bases between. CDR1 and CDR2 from the germline V gene are LNHNV and YYDKDF (reference sequence). The CDR3 runs 16 residues. The CDR3 loop reads CATSREPGPVNSPLHF. The CDR3 DNA is TGTGCCACCAGCAGAGAGCCCGGGCCAGTAAATTCACCCCTCCACTTT.

The rearrangement uses TRBV30 and TRBJ2-2; D not certain. The CDR3 has 13 amino acids. Trimming took off 3 bases at V and 1 base at J, with 6 bases between the two ends. Germline V gene data show CDR1 as GTSNPN and CDR2 as SVGIG (reference sequence). CDR3 sequence (DNA): TGTGCCTGGAGGACCCAGAACACCGGGGAGCTGTTTTTT. Encoded protein: CAWRTQNTGELFF. Combining the CDR3 with reference TRBV30 and TRBJ2-2 gives the whole variable domain SQTIHQWPATLVQPVGSPLSLECTVEGTSNPNLYWYRQAAGRGLQLLFYSVGIGQISSEVPQNLSASRPQDRQFILSSKKLLLSDSGFYLCAWRTQNTGELFFGEGSRLTVL.

V gene TRBV6-5 combines with J gene TRBJ1-5, with 7 positions matching TRBD1. The CDR3 is 13 residues long. V shed 2 bases, J shed 5 bases, and the junction held 0 bases outside the gene matches. CDR1 and CDR2 (germline): MNHEY, SVGAGI. CDR3 sequence: CASSYDRDQPQHF. In nucleotides, the CDR3 is TGTGCCAGCAGTTACGACAGGGATCAGCCCCAGCATTTT.

The chain links TRBV5-8 to TRBJ1-6; D is ambiguous. Trimming stripped 5 bases from V and 8 bases from J, with 14 bases between. The CDR3 totals 14 residues. The germline V gene has CDR1 SGHTS and CDR2 YDEGEE. The CDR3 region is CASSNTVTYSPLHF. CDR3 DNA: TGTGCCAGCAGTAACACCGTAACTTATTCACCCCTCCACTTT.

This chain uses TRBV7-3 with TRBJ2-1; D is unresolved. V was shortened by 0 bases and J by 5 bases, with 5 bases between the two germline ends. Germline-derived CDR1 and CDR2 are SGHTA and FQGTGA. This CDR3 contains 13 residues. For the CDR3, the DNA is TGTGCCAGCAGCTTAACAGTCAACAATGAGCAGTTCTTC. Its protein is CASSLTVNNEQFF.

This rearrangement joins TRBV15 to TRBJ2-4; no clear D. CDR1 is LNHNV and CDR2 is YYDKDF in the germline V gene (reference sequence). Trimming cost V 3 bases and J 3 bases, with 3 bases left between them. This CDR3 contains 12 residues. CDR3 sequence reads: CATSRRKNIQYF. The CDR3 DNA reads TGTGCCACCAGCAGGCGCAAAAACATTCAGTACTTC.

CDR3 protein: CASSSFSGAAYEQYF. In nucleotides, the CDR3 is TGTGCCAGCAGCTCCTTTAGCGGGGCCGCCTACGAGCAGTACTTC. The J gene is TRBJ2-7, the V gene TRBV11-3, with 8 positions matching TRBD2. From germline, CDR1 is SGHNT and CDR2 YENEEA. Trimming took 4 bases from V and 2 from J; bases not matched to a gene: 7. The CDR3 is made up of 15 amino acids.

This chain links TRBV9 with TRBJ2-2; D unclear. Germline CDR1 SGDLS, CDR2 YYNGEE. The CDR3 length is 16 residues. V lost 4 bases and J lost 0, with 13 bases in between. The CDR3, as DNA: TGTGCCAGCAGCCCCCACCTCAGCGCGAACACCGGGGAGCTGTTTTTT. As protein: CASSPHLSANTGELFF.

This rearrangement joins TRBV30 to TRBJ1-1; tentatively, D is TRBD1 (5 bases). The V and J ends lost 2 bases and 9 bases respectively, with 13 bases between them. CDR3 length: 12 amino acids. Germline-derived CDR1 and CDR2 are GTSNPN and SVGIG (reference sequence). In nucleotides, the CDR3 is TGTGCCTGGAGTAACCGGGACTCCAAAGCTTTCTTT. This encodes CAWSNRDSKAFF.

This clone was seen a few times. J is TRBJ2-5 and V is TRBV4-1; possible D gene TRBD2, 5 bases. V lost 4 bases to trimming and J lost 2 bases, with 17 bases between them. CDR1 and CDR2 from the germline V gene are MGHRA and YSYEKL. This CDR3 contains 16 residues. The CDR3 loop is CASSLSTRTEQETQYF. As DNA, the CDR3 is TGCGCCAGCAGCCTTTCAACACGGACTGAACAAGAGACCCAGTACTTC.

The gene calls are TRBV5-1 and TRBJ1-2, with 9 bases aligning to TRBD1. The CDR3 loop spans 15 amino acids. Germline CDR1 SGHRS, CDR2 YFSETQ. V trimming: 0 bases; J trimming: 6 bases; junction bases outside the gene matches: 6. CDR3 bases: TGCGCCAGCAGCTTGGGGGGACAGGGCACAAATGGCTACACCTTC. Translating it yields CASSLGGQGTNGYTF.

J is TRBJ1-1 and V is TRBV5-4, with unresolved D. V was clipped by 4 bases and J by 1 base, with 8 bases between them. Germline V gene data show CDR1 as SGHNT and CDR2 as YYREEE (reference sequence). The CDR3 is 13 residues long. This CDR3 is CASSPTWNTEAFF. The CDR3 DNA sequence: TGTGCCAGCAGCCCGACCTGGAACACTGAAGCTTTCTTT.

This clone was recorded only once. V gene TRBV15 combines with J gene TRBJ2-1, with 9 bases identical to TRBD2. CDR3 length equals 15 residues. CDR1 and CDR2 from the germline V gene are LNHNV and YYDKDF (reference sequence). V shed 6 bases, J shed 3 bases, and the junction held 6 bases outside the gene matches. CDR3 bases: TGTGCCACCAGGATAAGCGGGGGGAGCTACAATGAGCAGTTCTTC. Translating it yields CATRISGGSYNEQFF.

The chain couples TRBV9 to TRBJ2-2; 11 bases line up with TRBD2. V lost 4 bases to trimming and J lost 3 bases; unmatched junction nucleotides: 5. Germline V CDR1 and CDR2: SGDLS, YYNGEE. The CDR3 contains 16 residues. CDR3 sequence reads: CASSPTSGAYTGELFF. The CDR3 nucleotides read TGTGCCAGCAGCCCGACTAGCGGGGCTTACACCGGGGAGCTGTTTTTT.

The CDR3 region is CASSQLGAGGEKLFF. The CDR3 nucleotides read TGCGCCAGCAGCCAATTGGGGGCTGGGGGGGAAAAACTGTTTTTT. The chain recombines TRBV4-1 with TRBJ1-4; tentatively, D is TRBD1 (6 bases). The V end was cut by 2 bases, the J end by 8 bases, with 15 bases between. The CDR3 has 15 residues. Germline values: CDR1 MGHRA, CDR2 YSYEKL.

The chain carries TRBV6-6 and TRBJ1-3; D is unresolved. The CDR3 has 14 residues. Germline V gene lookup returns CDR1 MNHNY and CDR2 SVGAGI (reference sequence). V was cut by 8 bases and J by 4 bases, with 15 bases left in between. CDR3 DNA sequence: TGTGCCAGCCAACCCAATCATAAGGGAAACACCATATATTTT. Translation gives CASQPNHKGNTIYF.

J is TRBJ1-5 and V is TRBV15, with D hard to call. This CDR3 spans 14 amino acids. Germline V gives CDR1 LNHNV, CDR2 YYDKDF (reference sequence). The germline V and J ends were trimmed by 1 base and 1 base, with 5 bases remaining between them. The CDR3 DNA reads as TGTGCCACCAGCAGAGTGGGCAGCAATCAGCCCCAGCATTTT. Amino acid sequence: CATSRVGSNQPQHF. Looking up the rest from reference TRBV15 and TRBJ1-5 gives the full variable domain: DAMVIQNPRYQVTQFGKPVTLSCSQTLNHNVMYWYQQKSSQAPKLLFHYYDKDFNNEADTPDNFQSRRPNTSFCFLDIRSPGLGDTAMYLCATSRVGSNQPQHFGDGTRLSIL.

The chain is built from TRBV7-9 and TRBJ1-1; D is uncertain. The CDR3 has 12 residues. Germline loops: CDR1 SEHNR, CDR2 FQNEAQ (reference sequence). V gave up 4 bases and J gave up 1 base, with 4 bases separating them. The CDR3 reads CASSWGNTEAFF. The CDR3, as DNA: TGTGCCAGCAGCTGGGGGAACACTGAAGCTTTCTTT.

The genes are TRBV7-9 and TRBJ2-5, with D maybe TRBD2 (7 bases). Trimming took 6 bases from V and 0 from J, leaving 20 bases between them. CDR1 SEHNR and CDR2 FQNEAQ come from the germline V gene (reference sequence). The CDR3 has 17 amino acids. CDR3 residues: CASSSTVGGEYQETQYF. DNA of the CDR3: TGTGCCAGCAGTAGTACCGTAGGGGGGGAGTACCAAGAGACCCAGTACTTC.

The chain has TRBV7-9 and TRBJ2-1; D unresolved. Between the trimmed V and J ends, which lost 8 bases and 0 bases, there was a span of 5 bases. Germline V lookup: CDR1 SEHNR, CDR2 FQNEAQ (reference sequence). The CDR3 has 12 amino acids. CDR3 sequence: CASLSSYNEQFF. The DNA for the CDR3 is TGTGCCAGCTTGAGCTCCTACAATGAGCAGTTCTTC.

The chain is built from TRBV6-6 and TRBJ2-3, with a possible D match to TRBD2 (6 bases). Trimming removed 10 bases at V and 0 bases at J, with 14 bases between. Germline V gene data show CDR1 as MNHNY and CDR2 as SVGAGI (reference sequence). The CDR3 is 14 residues long. CDR3 nucleotide sequence: TGTGCCACCGCGGGGCAGGGAAGCACAGATACGCAGTATTTT. This encodes CATAGQGSTDTQYF.

The CDR3 coding sequence is TGTGCCACCAGCAGAGATAGATTCTCACCCCTCCACTTT. It encodes CATSRDRFSPLHF. The rearrangement joins TRBV15 to TRBJ1-6; no reliable D call. Trimming removed 0 bases at V and 10 bases at J, with 7 bases between. The CDR3 runs 13 residues. The germline V gene encodes CDR1 LNHNV and CDR2 YYDKDF (reference sequence).